This section outlines one T cell receptor (beta chain) sequence together with its context. Its target is unknown. Germline V gene sequence: CDR1 SGHDN, CDR2 FVKESK. V gave up 0 bases and J gave up 3 bases, with 7 bases separating them. There are 14 residues in the CDR3. TCRdb's table, derived via immunoSEQ multiplex PCR, lists solely in-frame clones and lacks some. Counted here are fewer than 95,000 clones, 65% to 90% occurring once; the ten biggest clones make up approximately 0.63%. This sample was included in a study of OX40 agonist ivuxolimab in advanced cancers. About the research overall: Patients with prior anti-PD-1, anti-PD-L1 or anti-CTLA-4 therapy were eligible; about 41% had some. Whole-study results and caveats: Individuals who were partial responders at 0.1-3.0 mg/kg had clonal expansion that ranked among the lowest. Averaged across samples, CD8+ T cells carried more expanded clones than CD4+ did. Some nonresponders also had low normalized T-cell clonal expansion.

This clonotype was sampled from an adult with an advanced solid tumor such as melanoma, head and neck, liver or kidney cancer. Sequenced material: CD4+ or CD8+ T cells sorted from blood, taken in a trial of the OX40 agonist ivuxolimab. This chain joins TRBV14 and TRBJ2-3; no definite D call. This CDR3 reads CASSQEWGTDTQYF. In nucleotides, the CDR3 is TGTGCCAGCAGCCAAGAATGGGGAACAGATACGCAGTATTTT.